The rows below give T cell receptor beta chains drawn from one sample of a study of cytomegalovirus exposure and HLA in healthy donors. TCRdb keeps only in-frame clones here, not all; method: immunoSEQ multiplex PCR. The table has about 94,000 clones, over 50% seen once; the top ten hold 3.9%. The sample consisted of PBMCs. Receptor source: a man aged 25-45 years in good health and CMV-seronegative. CDR3s include the opening cysteine and the closing phenylalanine or tryptophan. The D gene is left open where the match is weak. The size entry is marked missing in some rows and otherwise reads once, few, many or a size class.

cdr3_nt cdr3_aa d_call j_call v_call clone_size
TGCAGCAACCCGAGGGACACTGAAGCTTTCTTT CSNPRDTEAFF . TRBJ1-1 TRBV20-1 .
TGTGCCAGCACTGGACAGGAGTCCTACAATGAGCAGTTCTTC CASTGQESYNEQFF TRBD1 TRBJ2-1 TRBV5-4 .
TGTGCCAGCAGCTTAGCCAGGGGGTCCACTGAAGCTTTCTTT CASSLARGSTEAFF TRBD1 TRBJ1-1 TRBV11-2 few
TGTGCCAGCAGTTTATTTTTATTTGGCGGGGCATGGGAAAACACCATATATTTT CASSLFLFGGAWENTIYF . TRBJ1-3 TRBV28 few
TGTGCCAGCTCACCGAGGGAGGATAATTCACCCCTCCACTTT CASSPREDNSPLHF . TRBJ1-6 TRBV18 few
TGTGCCAGCAAAATGACCGGGGAGAACTATGGCTACACCTTC CASKMTGENYGYTF . TRBJ1-2 TRBV6-5 few
TGTGCCAGTCAGGAGCGGGGGGCCAGGGATGAGCAGTTCTTC CASQERGARDEQFF TRBD2 TRBJ2-1 TRBV19 .
TGTGCCAGCAGTGACTCCCGGACAGGGGGCAATGAGCAGTTCTTC CASSDSRTGGNEQFF TRBD1 TRBJ2-1 TRBV6-4 .
TGTGCCAGCAGTTTGCGACAGGGGGAGAGGGAGATAGCCAAAAACATTCAGTACTTC CASSLRQGEREIAKNIQYF TRBD1 TRBJ2-4 TRBV28 .
TGTGCCAGCAGAGAAGCGGGAGCGTCCTACAATGAGCAGTTCTTC CASREAGASYNEQFF TRBD2 TRBJ2-1 TRBV6-4 .
TGTGCCAGCAGCCCCAATCAGGGTAGCTCCTACGAGCAGTACTTC CASSPNQGSSYEQYF . TRBJ2-7 TRBV5-4 .
TGTGCCAGCAGCTCTATGCCCCAGGGTGTAGGGAAGATCACTGAAGCTTTCTTT CASSSMPQGVGKITEAFF . TRBJ1-1 TRBV11-2 .
TGTGCCAGCAGCTTATTCGCGGGTGCCTCCGAGCAGTACTTC CASSLFAGASEQYF . TRBJ2-7 TRBV7-3 .
TGTGCCAGCAGCCAGGGACAGTATGGCGGTGAAGCTTTCTTT CASSQGQYGGEAFF TRBD1 TRBJ1-1 TRBV9 .
TGTGCCAGCAGTTTACTCGCGGGAGGGACCAACGAGCAGTACTTC CASSLLAGGTNEQYF TRBD2 TRBJ2-7 TRBV28 .
TGTGCGTCGAGGACAGGCGTCTCTGGAAACACCATATATTTT CASRTGVSGNTIYF TRBD1 TRBJ1-3 TRBV28 once
TGCAGCGTTCTCCGACAGGGGGCGAACTATGGCTACACCTTC CSVLRQGANYGYTF TRBD1 TRBJ1-2 TRBV29-1 .
TGTGCCAGCAGCTTAGGGGACAGGGACTCCTACGAGCAGTACTTC CASSLGDRDSYEQYF TRBD1 TRBJ2-7 TRBV7-3 .
TGTGCCAGCAGCAATAGCGGGGGGGACTACGAGCAGTACTTC CASSNSGGDYEQYF TRBD2 TRBJ2-7 TRBV5-8 .
TGCGCCAGCAGCTTGGACGGGACTAGCGGGAGGGGCAATGAGCAGTTCTTC CASSLDGTSGRGNEQFF TRBD2 TRBJ2-1 TRBV5-1 .
TGTGCCAGCAGTGAATCTAGCGGGAGGGGAATAGATACGCAGTATTTT CASSESSGRGIDTQYF TRBD2 TRBJ2-3 TRBV25-1 .
TGTGCCTGGAGCAGGGGCGGTGGCTACACCTTC CAWSRGGGYTF . TRBJ1-2 TRBV30 .
TGTGCCAGCAGCTCAGGGGGCAGGCCGTACGAGCAGTACTTC CASSSGGRPYEQYF TRBD1 TRBJ2-7 TRBV7-9 .
TGTGCCAGCAGTGTTCTAGCGGGGGGCACAGATACGCAGTATTTT CASSVLAGGTDTQYF TRBD2 TRBJ2-3 TRBV6-1 .
TGTGCCAGCAGCCTCCCGGGAGGGTGGAATTCACCCCTCCACTTT CASSLPGGWNSPLHF . TRBJ1-6 TRBV7-2 once
TGTGCCAGCAGCCCCCCCGGGACAATATATGGCTACACCTTC CASSPPGTIYGYTF . TRBJ1-2 TRBV7-2 few
TGTGCCAGCAGCAAAGACGCAGGGAACACCGGGGAGCTGTTTTTT CASSKDAGNTGELFF . TRBJ2-2 TRBV4-2 .
TGCGCCAGCAGCCAGCAGGGGTCTGGAAACACCATATATTTT CASSQQGSGNTIYF . TRBJ1-3 TRBV4-3 .
TGTGCCAGCAGCGTAGGCGGGTTGGAGACCCAGTACTTC CASSVGGLETQYF . TRBJ2-5 TRBV9 .
TGTGCCAGCTCACCAACGCGAGATGAAAAACTGTTTTTT CASSPTRDEKLFF . TRBJ1-4 TRBV18 few
TGTGCCAGCAGTGAACAGTCCGTGGGCACAGATACGCAGTATTTT CASSEQSVGTDTQYF . TRBJ2-3 TRBV6-1 .
TGTGCCAGCTCAGGGGGCCAAGGAGCAGATACGCAGTATTTT CASSGGQGADTQYF . TRBJ2-3 TRBV18 .
TGTGCCAGCAGTTACACCCGGACAGGGAGGACTGAAGCTTTCTTT CASSYTRTGRTEAFF TRBD1 TRBJ1-1 TRBV6-5 few
TGTGCCAGCAGTCAAGGGACTAGCACAGATACGCAGTATTTT CASSQGTSTDTQYF . TRBJ2-3 TRBV6-5 .
TGTGCCAGCAGTGAAACTGGACAGGGGATTCATAGCAATCAGCCCCAGCATTTT CASSETGQGIHSNQPQHF TRBD1 TRBJ1-5 TRBV25-1 .
TGTGCCAGCAGTTTGCAGGGAGGGTTGGATCAGCCCCAGCATTTT CASSLQGGLDQPQHF . TRBJ1-5 TRBV28 few
TGTGCCAGCAGCTTTCACGGGCTGTTTTTT CASSFHGLFF . TRBJ2-2 TRBV7-2 .
TGTGCCAGCAGCTTAGAGATAGCGAGAGGCACAGATACGCAGTATTTT CASSLEIARGTDTQYF . TRBJ2-3 TRBV11-2 .
TGTGCCAGCAGCTCAGGACTAGCGGGCCTCACAGATACGCAGTATTTT CASSSGLAGLTDTQYF TRBD2 TRBJ2-3 TRBV11-1 once
TGTGCCAGCAGTGCGCCGGACAGGGTTAACTCTGGGGCCAACGTCCTGACTTTC CASSAPDRVNSGANVLTF TRBD1 TRBJ2-6 TRBV6-1 once
TGTGCCAGCAGGGGGAGGGGAAATTCACCCCTCCACTTT CASRGRGNSPLHF . TRBJ1-6 TRBV6-1 .
TGCGCCAGCAGCACAGACAGGGGCCACGCTGAAGCTCTCTTT CASSTDRGHAEALF TRBD1 TRBJ1-1 TRBV5-1 .
TGTGCCTGGATCGGGAAGGGTAGGAACACTGAAGCTTTCTTT CAWIGKGRNTEAFF . TRBJ1-1 TRBV30 .
TGTGCCAGCAGCCAGGAACCGGGACAGGGAACCAACGAAAAACTGTTTTTT CASSQEPGQGTNEKLFF TRBD1 TRBJ1-4 TRBV4-2 once
TGTGCCAGCAGCTCACGGAGGGGCGCGAACACCGGGGAGCTGTTTTTT CASSSRRGANTGELFF . TRBJ2-2 TRBV7-8 .
TGTGCCAGCAGTTCAAGGGGATTCACCGGGGAGCTGTTTTTT CASSSRGFTGELFF . TRBJ2-2 TRBV6-5 .
TGTGCCATCGGGCAAGACTACGAGCAGTACTTC CAIGQDYEQYF . TRBJ2-7 TRBV10-3 .
TGTGCCAGCAGTTTGGGGACATTCTCCTACGAGCAGTACTTC CASSLGTFSYEQYF . TRBJ2-7 TRBV28 few
TGTGCCAGCAGTGAACCCGGGACAACTAATGAAAAACTGTTTTTT CASSEPGTTNEKLFF . TRBJ1-4 TRBV6-1 few
TGCGCCAGCAGCTTGGATAGGACAGGGGGCGAAAAACTGTTTTTT CASSLDRTGGEKLFF TRBD1 TRBJ1-4 TRBV5-1 .
TGTGCCAGCAGCTTAAGTCAGGTTCACGAGCAGTACTTC CASSLSQVHEQYF . TRBJ2-7 TRBV7-3 .
TGTGCCACTCAGCGTACTAGTCCCTACGAGCAGTACTTC CATQRTSPYEQYF . TRBJ2-7 TRBV5-4 .
TGTGCCAGCAGCCATATAACAGGCTCCTACGAGCAGTACTTC CASSHITGSYEQYF . TRBJ2-7 TRBV27 .
TGTGCCAGCAGTGGGACAGGGGGCGGGGATACCTTC CASSGTGGGDTF TRBD1 TRBJ1-2 TRBV6-1 .
TGTGCCAGCAGTGACAGCGCGGAGCAGAACACTGAAGCTTTCTTT CASSDSAEQNTEAFF . TRBJ1-1 TRBV6-4 .